The 27 T cell receptor beta chains reported below all come from one sample, sequenced in a study of T-cell reconstitution after alpha-beta-depleted transplantation in children. During its preparation, the TCRbeta library received unique molecular identifiers. Each CDR3 protein is one row after TCRdb ran MiXCR on the PCR reads. This table holds approximately 250,000 distinct CDR3 sequences, about 9.6% found once. The material sequenced was PBMCs from the stem cell graft donor, taken from the stem cell graft. The receptors here all came from a human donor who donated a stem cell graft to a child with SCID.

This clonotype was counted ten times or more. The rearrangement links TRBV3-1 to TRBJ1-1, with 7 bases lining up with TRBD1. From germline, CDR1 is LGHDT and CDR2 YNNKEL (reference sequence). The CDR3 has 14 amino acids. V was clipped by 5 bases and J by 4 bases; unmatched bases: 7. CDR3 protein: CASSGIQGRTEAFF. In nucleotides, the CDR3 is TGTGCCAGCAGCGGCATACAGGGGCGCACTGAAGCTTTCTTT.

This clonotype was seen at least ten times. The V and J genes are TRBV2 and TRBJ1-2; a possible D gene is TRBD1 (6 bases). The CDR3 extends over 14 amino acids. The V end lost 8 bases, the J end lost 4 bases, and 17 bases lay between the germline ends. The germline CDR1 and CDR2 sequences are SNHLY and FYNNEI. In DNA, the CDR3 is TGTGCCAGCTCTCGAGGGGGGCATGGCTATGGCTACACCTTC. Translation gives CASSRGGHGYGYTF.

There are many counts of this clonotype. The chain carries TRBV7-9 and TRBJ1-1; D ambiguous. Germline V gene lookup returns CDR1 SEHNR and CDR2 FQNEAQ (reference sequence). V was trimmed by 4 bases and J by 0 bases, leaving 12 bases between them. The CDR3 runs to 15 residues. The CDR3 sequence: CASSSGSGLNTEAFF. The CDR3 coding sequence is TGTGCCAGCAGCTCGGGGAGCGGGCTGAACACTGAAGCTTTCTTT. The whole variable domain, remainder taken from reference TRBV7-9 and TRBJ1-1, is DTGVSQNPRHKITKRGQNVTFRCDPISEHNRLYWYRQTLGQGPEFLTYFQNEAQLEKSRLLSDRFSAERPKGSFSTLEIQRTEQGDSAMYLCASSSGSGLNTEAFFGQGTRLTVV.

This clonotype was found many times. The V call is TRBV18, the J call TRBJ2-7; D gene uncertain. CDR1 is KGHSH, CDR2 LQKENI, per germline. V was cut by 0 bases and J by 0 bases, with 9 bases left in between. This CDR3 is 15 amino acids long. In DNA, the CDR3 is TGTGCCAGCTCACCACCGTCGCCCAGCTCCTACGAGCAGTACTTC. Amino acid sequence: CASSPPSPSSYEQYF.

This clonotype appeared many times. The chain combines TRBV12-3 or TRBV12-4 with TRBJ2-4, with D uncertain. V lost 4 bases, J lost 6 bases, and 13 bases lay in between. The CDR3 sequence is 14 residues long. CDR3 in amino acids: CASSWESTRNIQYF. Here the CDR3 DNA reads TGTGCCAGCAGTTGGGAATCCACCAGAAACATTCAGTACTTC.

This clonotype has at least ten counts. The rearrangement joins TRBV3-1 to TRBJ1-1; D unclear. With 4 bases removed from V and 6 bases from J, the gap between germline ends came to 9 bases. The CDR3 has 12 residues. Germline V gives CDR1 LGHDT, CDR2 YNNKEL (reference sequence). The CDR3 DNA follows: TGTGCCAGCAGCCCTCTGGCCTCTGAAGCTTTCTTT. Protein: CASSPLASEAFF.

This clonotype was detected many times. DNA for the CDR3: TGTGCCAGCGGCCACCTAGCGGGGGCCGGGGATACGCAGTATTTT. Its protein is CASGHLAGAGDTQYF. The chain links TRBV12-3 or TRBV12-4 to TRBJ2-3, with TRBD2 matching over 10 bases. Germline trimming cut 8 bases from V and 6 bases from J; bases unmatched to any gene: 11. The CDR3 spans 15 residues.

The sample holds many counts of this clonotype. V and J are TRBV11-2 and TRBJ2-7; 7 positions agree with TRBD1. CDR3 length equals 14 residues. Germline V lookup: CDR1 SGHAT, CDR2 FQNNGV. The V segment lost 5 bases and the J segment 3 bases; nucleotides outside the gene matches: 7. The CDR3 protein is CASSPNDRDYEQYF. Here the CDR3 DNA reads TGTGCCAGCAGCCCGAATGACAGGGACTACGAGCAGTACTTC.

This clonotype was observed many times. V gene TRBV5-1 combines with J gene TRBJ2-1; D is ambiguous. In germline, CDR1 is SGHRS, CDR2 YFSETQ. The CDR3 runs 12 residues. Trimming took off 4 bases at V and 6 bases at J, with 8 bases between the two ends. CDR3 region: CASSLPGNEQFF. CDR3 nucleotides: TGCGCCAGCAGCCTCCCGGGCAATGAGCAGTTCTTC.

This clonotype was seen a few times. The rearrangement joins TRBV5-6 to TRBJ1-2, with D maybe TRBD1 (5 bases). The V end was cut by 2 bases, the J end by 8 bases, with 16 bases between. CDR3 length: 14 amino acids. CDR1 and CDR2 (germline): SGHDT, YYEEEE. This CDR3 is CASSFPGTLGGYTF. The DNA for the CDR3 is TGTGCCAGCAGCTTTCCCGGGACCCTGGGAGGCTACACCTTC.

This clonotype has ten or more counts. The CDR3 loop reads CASSYGQGQETQYF. As DNA, the CDR3 is TGCGCCAGCAGCTACGGACAGGGTCAAGAGACCCAGTACTTC. The chain links TRBV5-1 to TRBJ2-5, with TRBD1 matching over 8 bases. The CDR3 runs to 14 residues. Trimming removed 3 bases from V and 2 bases from J; junction bases left unmatched: 3. Germline V lookup: CDR1 SGHRS, CDR2 YFSETQ.

This clonotype was counted ten times or more. The chain combines TRBV7-9 with TRBJ2-1, with D maybe TRBD2 (7 bases). CDR3 length: 15 residues. Trimming shortened V by 3 bases and J by 6 bases, and 15 bases separated the two germline ends. Germline assignment: CDR1 SEHNR and CDR2 FQNEAQ (reference sequence). For the CDR3, the DNA is TGTGCCAGCAGCTTCGGGGGGCCCAAGGGCAATGAGCAGTTCTTC. Translating gives CASSFGGPKGNEQFF.

This clonotype was observed at least ten times. This chain uses TRBV20-1 with TRBJ2-3, with TRBD2 matching 9 bases. Trimming at V came to 6 bases and at J to 3 bases, leaving 7 bases not matched to a gene. This CDR3 contains 14 residues. Germline V lookup: CDR1 DFQATT, CDR2 SNEGSKA (reference sequence). This CDR3 is CSARPSGETDTQYF. CDR3 sequence (DNA): TGCAGTGCCAGGCCTAGCGGGGAGACAGATACGCAGTATTTT.

This clonotype came up many times. CDR3 bases: TGTGCCAGCAGCGATCCGACAGGGAAGGGCACTGAAGCTTTCTTT. Its protein product is CASSDPTGKGTEAFF. The genes are TRBV21-1 and TRBJ1-1; whether TRBD1, the table's D call, matches the DNA was not checked. TRBV21-1 is described as a pseudogene. There are 15 residues in the CDR3.

The genes are TRBV4-2 and TRBJ2-1; a possible D gene is TRBD2 (6 bases). CDR3 size: 16 residues. V lost 3 bases and J lost 0, with 12 bases in between. CDR1 and CDR2 from the germline V gene are LGHNA and YNFKEQ. The CDR3 sequence is CASSQGGGDSYNEQFF. The CDR3 nucleotides are TGTGCCAGCAGCCAGGGAGGCGGGGACTCCTACAATGAGCAGTTCTTC.

This clonotype was counted between two and nine times. CDR3 residues: CASSQDEAVNYGYTF. The CDR3 nucleotides read TGTGCCAGCAGCCAAGATGAGGCCGTTAACTATGGCTACACCTTC. The chain recombines TRBV4-2 with TRBJ1-2; D is uncertain. V lost 0 bases to trimming and J lost 1 base, with 9 bases between them. CDR1 and CDR2 (germline): LGHNA, YNFKEQ. This CDR3 contains 15 residues.

This clonotype showed up just a few times. This CDR3 is CATSRHWDRVYEGELFF. The CDR3 nucleotides read TGTGCCACCAGCAGACACTGGGACAGGGTGTACGAGGGGGAACTGTTTTTT. The chain uses TRBV15 and TRBJ1-4, with 9 bases lining up with TRBD1. Germline CDR1 and CDR2: LNHNV and YYDKDF (reference sequence). The CDR3 sequence is 17 residues long. V shed 2 bases, J shed 12 bases, and the junction held 16 bases outside the gene matches.

The sample holds many counts of this clonotype. The chain couples TRBV5-1 to TRBJ2-3; 9 positions agree with TRBD2. Germline V gives CDR1 SGHRS, CDR2 YFSETQ. The CDR3 totals 17 residues. With V trimmed by 3 bases and J by 2 bases, 10 bases remained unmatched. CDR3 sequence reads: CASSSILSGGPTDTQYF. CDR3 sequence (DNA): TGCGCCAGCAGCTCGATACTAAGCGGGGGGCCCACAGATACGCAGTATTTT.

Ten or more counts support this clonotype. The CDR3 is CATSSLRVDYGYTF. The CDR3 DNA follows: TGTGCCACCAGCTCACTCCGGGTCGACTATGGCTACACCTTC. The rearrangement links TRBV15 to TRBJ1-2; unclear D gene. Germline assignment: CDR1 LNHNV and CDR2 YYDKDF (reference sequence). V was pared by 5 bases and J by 3 bases, with 13 bases between. This CDR3 has 14 residues.

This clonotype was observed a handful of times. The gene calls are TRBV18 and TRBJ1-4; no reliable D call. Germline CDR1 is KGHSH and CDR2 is LQKENI. V was cut by 5 bases and J by 8 bases, with 12 bases left in between. The CDR3 consists of 13 residues. The CDR3 sequence is CASSSGLTEKLFF. The CDR3 nucleotides are TGTGCCAGCTCATCCGGGCTCACCGAAAAACTGTTTTTT.

In its sample, this clonotype was seen many times. This sequence joins TRBV28 and TRBJ2-7; 9 bases are shared with TRBD1. The CDR3 length is 14 residues. Per germline, CDR1 MDHEN and CDR2 SYDVKM. Trimming took 6 bases from V and 3 from J; bases not matched to a gene: 6. CDR3 coding DNA: TGTGCCAGCAGGCCTCCGGGACAGGGCTACGAGCAGTACTTC. Encoded protein: CASRPPGQGYEQYF.

This clonotype was detected ten times or more. V gene TRBV10-3 combines with J gene TRBJ2-2; 12 bases fit TRBD2. The ends lost 6 bases at V and 3 bases at J; junction bases unmatched: 2. The CDR3 totals 15 residues. Germline V CDR1 and CDR2: ENHRY, SYGVKD. In DNA, the CDR3 is TGTGCCATCAGGCTAGCGGGGGGGCACACCGGGGAGCTGTTTTTT. It encodes CAIRLAGGHTGELFF.

In its sample, this clonotype was seen a few times. V gene TRBV30 combines with J gene TRBJ1-4; the match to TRBD1 covers 9 bases. The CDR3 runs to 13 residues. The J segment lost 8 bases and the V segment lost 3 bases, leaving 4 bases of the junction unmatched. From germline, CDR1 is GTSNPN and CDR2 SVGIG (reference sequence). The CDR3, as DNA: TGTGCCTGGAGGGGGACAGGGACCGAAAAACTGTTTTTT. As protein: CAWRGTGTEKLFF.

This sequence joins TRBV30 and TRBJ2-1; the D is unclear. Germline CDR1 and CDR2: GTSNPN and SVGIG (reference sequence). The CDR3 has 13 residues. Between the trimmed V and J ends, which lost 2 bases and 6 bases, there was a span of 11 bases. The DNA for the CDR3 is TGTGCCTGGAGTCCCAGGATTAGCAATGAGCAGTTCTTC. It is translated as CAWSPRISNEQFF. The full variable domain, in which reference TRBV30 and TRBJ2-1 provide the parts outside the CDR3, is SQTIHQWPATLVQPVGSPLSLECTVEGTSNPNLYWYRQAAGRGLQLLFYSVGIGQISSEVPQNLSASRPQDRQFILSSKKLLLSDSGFYLCAWSPRISNEQFFGPGTRLTVL.

This clonotype was detected ten times or more. The rearrangement uses TRBV5-1 and TRBJ2-7; maybe TRBD1 (6 bases). Trimming pared 3 bases from V and 3 bases from J, leaving 22 bases between. The CDR3 loop spans 17 amino acids. Looked up from germline, CDR1 is SGHRS and CDR2 is YFSETQ. The CDR3, as DNA: TGCGCCAGCAGCTCCGCCGGGACCCCCTCAGGGGACTACGAGCAGTACTTC. The encoded protein is CASSSAGTPSGDYEQYF. The full variable domain, with the rest looked up from reference TRBV5-1 and TRBJ2-7, is KAGVTQTPRYLIKTRGQQVTLSCSPISGHRSVSWYQQTPGQGLQFLFEYFSETQRNKGNFPGRFSGRQFSNSRSEMNVSTLELGDSALYLCASSSAGTPSGDYEQYFGPGTRLTVT.

This clonotype was seen many times. The V call is TRBV5-1, the J call TRBJ1-1, with D uncertain. Germline CDR1 SGHRS, CDR2 YFSETQ. CDR3 length: 12 residues. Trimming took 3 bases from V and 5 from J, leaving 8 bases between them. CDR3 sequence: CASSSVGTEAFF. The CDR3 DNA sequence: TGCGCCAGCAGCTCGGTTGGGACTGAAGCTTTCTTT.

This clonotype was counted at least ten times. The chain links TRBV5-5 to TRBJ1-1, with 8 bases fitting TRBD1. The CDR3 consists of 15 residues. The junction had 11 bases not matched to a gene; V was cut back by 4 bases and J by 6 bases. CDR1 and CDR2 from the germline V gene are SGHKS and YYEKEE (reference sequence). The CDR3 DNA reads TGTGCCAGCAGCCAAACCCCGGGACAGGCCCCTGAAGCTTTCTTT. The encoded protein is CASSQTPGQAPEAFF.